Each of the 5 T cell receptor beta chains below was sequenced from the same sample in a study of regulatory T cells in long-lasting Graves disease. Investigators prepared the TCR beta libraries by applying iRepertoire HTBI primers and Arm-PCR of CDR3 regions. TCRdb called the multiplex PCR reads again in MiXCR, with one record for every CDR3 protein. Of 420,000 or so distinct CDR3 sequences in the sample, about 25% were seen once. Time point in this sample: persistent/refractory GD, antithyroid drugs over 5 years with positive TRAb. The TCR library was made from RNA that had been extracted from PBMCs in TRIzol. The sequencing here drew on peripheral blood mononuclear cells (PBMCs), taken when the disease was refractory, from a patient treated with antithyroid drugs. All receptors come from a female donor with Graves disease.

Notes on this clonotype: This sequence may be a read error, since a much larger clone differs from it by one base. This CDR3 reads CASQQEMDTEAFF. Here the CDR3 DNA reads TGTGCCAGCCAACAGGAAATGGACACTGAAGCTTTCTTT. The chain uses TRBV2 and TRBJ1-1, with D possibly TRBD1 on 5 matching bases. V was pared by 8 bases and J by 3 bases, with 13 bases between. From germline, CDR1 is SNHLY and CDR2 FYNNEI. This CDR3 spans 13 amino acids.

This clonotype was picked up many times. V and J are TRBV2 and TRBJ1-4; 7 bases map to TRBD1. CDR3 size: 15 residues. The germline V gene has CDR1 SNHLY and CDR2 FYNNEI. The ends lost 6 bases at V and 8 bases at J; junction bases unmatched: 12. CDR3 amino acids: CASRPTGNPAEKLFF. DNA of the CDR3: TGTGCCAGCAGGCCGACAGGGAACCCCGCAGAAAAACTGTTTTTT.

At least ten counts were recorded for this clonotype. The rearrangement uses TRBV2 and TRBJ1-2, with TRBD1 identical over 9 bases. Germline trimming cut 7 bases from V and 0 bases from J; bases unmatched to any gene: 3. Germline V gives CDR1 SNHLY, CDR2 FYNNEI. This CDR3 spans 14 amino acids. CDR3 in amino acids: CASKRTGANYGYTF. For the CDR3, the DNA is TGTGCCAGCAAGAGGACAGGGGCTAACTATGGCTACACCTTC. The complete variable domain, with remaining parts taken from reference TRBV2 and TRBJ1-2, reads EPEVTQTPSHQVTQMGQEVILRCVPISNHLYFYWYRQILGQKVEFLVSFYNNEISEKSEIFDDQFSVERPDGSNFTLKIRSTKLEDSAMYFCASKRTGANYGYTFGSGTRLTVV.

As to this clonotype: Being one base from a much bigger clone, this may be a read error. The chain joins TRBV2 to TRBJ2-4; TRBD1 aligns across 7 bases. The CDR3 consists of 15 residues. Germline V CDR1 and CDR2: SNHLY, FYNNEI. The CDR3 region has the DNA TGTGCCAGCAGTCAGGGTGGGACAGCCAAAAACACTCAGTACTTC. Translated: CASSQGGTAKNTQYF.

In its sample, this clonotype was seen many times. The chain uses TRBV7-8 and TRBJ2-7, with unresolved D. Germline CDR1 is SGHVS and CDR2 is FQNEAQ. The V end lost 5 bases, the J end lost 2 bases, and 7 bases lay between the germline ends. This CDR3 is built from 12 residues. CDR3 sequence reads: CASSPRPYEQYF. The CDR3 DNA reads TGTGCCAGCAGCCCACGACCCTACGAGCAGTACTTC.